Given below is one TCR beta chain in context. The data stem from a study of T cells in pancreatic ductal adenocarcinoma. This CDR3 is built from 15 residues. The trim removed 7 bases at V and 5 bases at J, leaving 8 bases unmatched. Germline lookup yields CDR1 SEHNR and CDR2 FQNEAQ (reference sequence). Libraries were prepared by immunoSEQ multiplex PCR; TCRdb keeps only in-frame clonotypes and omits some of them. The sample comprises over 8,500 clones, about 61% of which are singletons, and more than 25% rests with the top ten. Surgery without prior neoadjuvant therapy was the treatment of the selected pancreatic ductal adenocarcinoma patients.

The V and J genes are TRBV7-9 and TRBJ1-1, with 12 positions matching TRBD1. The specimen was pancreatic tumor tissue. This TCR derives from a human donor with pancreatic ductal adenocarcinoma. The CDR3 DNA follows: TGTGCCAGCACTGGGACAGGGGGCGTCGTTACTGAAGCTTTCTTT. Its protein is CASTGTGGVVTEAFF.